These 24 T cell receptor beta chains originate from one sample sequenced in a study of cytomegalovirus exposure and HLA in healthy donors. Researchers ran the PCR with 60 Vbeta and 13 Jbeta primers. Profiled with immunoSEQ multiplex PCR; TCRdb holds only in-frame clones, not every one. The sample yields around 170,000 clones, around four fifths seen once. The material sequenced was PBMCs. These receptors were collected from a male donor in good health and CMV-seronegative.

The CDR3 DNA reads TGTGCCAGCAGTGAGGGTAACTATGGCTACACCTTC. Translation: CASSEGNYGYTF. J is TRBJ1-2 and V is TRBV7-2; the D is unclear. This CDR3 region has 12 residues. Trimming cost V 6 bases and J 1 base, with 6 bases left between them. The germline gives CDR1 SGHTA, CDR2 FQGNSA.

The V and J genes are TRBV28 and TRBJ2-3, with D maybe TRBD2 (6 bases). Per germline, CDR1 MDHEN and CDR2 SYDVKM. The CDR3 consists of 14 residues. The ends were cut back, 5 bases at V and 0 bases at J, with 9 bases in the middle. The DNA for the CDR3 is TGTGCCAGCAGTGAGGCGGGGAGCACAGATACGCAGTATTTT. Translated, it gives CASSEAGSTDTQYF.

V gene TRBV19 combines with J gene TRBJ1-1; no firm D call. Germline loops: CDR1 LNHDA, CDR2 SQIVND (reference sequence). The V gene lost 5 bases and the J gene lost 1 base, with 14 bases spanning the gap. This CDR3 region has 15 residues. The CDR3 DNA follows: TGTGCCAGTAGTGCCAAAGAGACTGGGAACACTGAAGCTTTCTTT. Its translation is CASSAKETGNTEAFF.

This chain connects TRBV7-3 to TRBJ1-6; TRBD1 aligns across 9 bases. The CDR3 length is 15 residues. Trimming took 1 base from V and 9 from J; bases not matched to a gene: 4. Looked up from germline, CDR1 is SGHTA and CDR2 is FQGTGA. This chain's CDR3 is CASSLMGQGGSPLHF. The CDR3 DNA reads as TGTGCCAGCAGCTTAATGGGACAGGGTGGTTCACCCCTCCACTTT.

Only a few counts were recorded for this clone. The CDR3 spells CASSRDTYGYTF. CDR3 nucleotide sequence: TGTGCCAGCAGCCGGGACACCTATGGCTACACCTTC. This rearrangement joins TRBV5-4 to TRBJ1-2; weak D call: TRBD1 (6 bases). Deletions cut 4 bases from V and 4 bases from J, with 8 bases between. Germline assignment: CDR1 SGHNT and CDR2 YYREEE (reference sequence). The CDR3 loop spans 12 amino acids.

The chain is built from TRBV13 and TRBJ1-2; 8 positions match TRBD1. V gave up 0 bases and J gave up 0 bases; unmatched junction bases: 0. The CDR3 length is 15 residues. The V gene's germline CDR1 is PRHDT and CDR2 FYEKMQ (reference sequence). The CDR3 reads CASSLGQGANYGYTF. CDR3 nucleotides: TGTGCCAGCAGCTTAGGACAGGGGGCTAACTATGGCTACACCTTC.

The J gene is TRBJ2-7, the V gene TRBV27, with D unclear. V was trimmed by 7 bases and J by 0 bases, leaving 4 bases between them. The CDR3 spans 11 residues. CDR1 and CDR2 (germline): MNHEY, SMNVEV (reference sequence). The CDR3 region is CASTSSYEQYF. The CDR3 region has the DNA TGTGCCAGCACCAGCTCCTACGAGCAGTACTTC.

This chain connects TRBV4-1 to TRBJ2-2; unclear D gene. The CDR3 contains 12 residues. V lost 4 bases and J 8 bases, leaving 8 bases between the germline ends. Germline CDR1 is MGHRA and CDR2 is YSYEKL. The CDR3 DNA reads TGCGCCAGCAGCCTCCTACCGGGGGAGCTGTTTTTT. It yields the protein CASSLLPGELFF.

The V call is TRBV4-3, the J call TRBJ1-5, with a possible D match to TRBD1 (5 bases). Deletions cut 1 base from V and 7 bases from J, with 8 bases between. The CDR3 spans 13 residues. Per the germline V gene, CDR1 is LGHNA and CDR2 is YSLEER. The CDR3 protein is CASSQAREQPQHF. DNA for the CDR3: TGCGCCAGCAGCCAAGCCAGGGAACAGCCCCAGCATTTT.

This clone was seen only once. V gene TRBV19 combines with J gene TRBJ2-3; TRBD2 agrees at 8 bases. The trim removed 8 bases at V and 2 bases at J, leaving 9 bases unmatched. Germline V CDR1 and CDR2: LNHDA, SQIVND (reference sequence). This CDR3 is built from 15 residues. In DNA form, the CDR3 reads TGTGCCAGTCGCCTGAGTAGCGGGGTCACAGATACGCAGTATTTT. This encodes CASRLSSGVTDTQYF.

V gene TRBV19 combines with J gene TRBJ1-5; 10 bases match TRBD1. There are 14 residues in the CDR3. V lost 5 bases, J lost 5 bases, and 3 bases stayed unmatched. CDR1 is LNHDA, CDR2 SQIVND, per germline (reference sequence). The CDR3 reads CASSFGQGDQPQHF. DNA of the CDR3: TGTGCCAGTAGTTTCGGACAGGGGGATCAGCCCCAGCATTTT.

This rearrangement joins TRBV2 to TRBJ1-1; the D gene is possibly TRBD1 (6 bases). The CDR3 runs to 12 residues. Germline V gives CDR1 SNHLY, CDR2 FYNNEI. With 6 bases removed from V and 7 bases from J, the gap between germline ends came to 12 bases. CDR3 in DNA: TGTGCCAGCAGGGTACAGGGTTATGAAGCTTTCTTT. Translating gives CASRVQGYEAFF.

V is TRBV28 and J is TRBJ2-1; TRBD1 might be the D (6 bases). V lost 7 bases and J 8 bases, leaving 21 bases between the germline ends. The CDR3 has 15 residues. Germline loops: CDR1 MDHEN, CDR2 SYDVKM. The CDR3 here is CASIPGQGLEYEQFF. The DNA of the CDR3 is TGTGCCAGCATTCCGGGTCAGGGGCTTGAGTATGAGCAGTTCTTC.

The chain carries TRBV4-1 and TRBJ2-1; 14 positions agree with TRBD2. CDR1 MGHRA and CDR2 YSYEKL come from the germline V gene. The CDR3 extends over 15 amino acids. V shed 3 bases, J shed 6 bases, and the junction held 1 base outside the gene matches. The CDR3 bases are TGCGCCAGCAGCCATGGGACTAGCGGGGGCAATGAGCAGTTCTTC. Its translation: CASSHGTSGGNEQFF.

The genes are TRBV14 and TRBJ2-7; 9 positions agree with TRBD1. The CDR3 covers 16 residues. V gave up 4 bases and J gave up 5 bases; unmatched junction bases: 12. The germline gives CDR1 SGHDN, CDR2 FVKESK. CDR3 DNA: TGTGCCAGCAGCCTCTCCCGGGACAGGGCGAAGAACGAGCAGTACTTC. Its protein product is CASSLSRDRAKNEQYF.

This clone was picked up a small number of times. This chain links TRBV6-5 with TRBJ1-2, with 7 bases aligning to TRBD1. CDR1 is MNHEY and CDR2 is SVGAGI in the germline V gene. Trimming took 3 bases from V and 8 from J; bases not matched to a gene: 6. This CDR3 is built from 13 residues. This CDR3 is CASSYITGEGYTF. The CDR3 region has the DNA TGTGCCAGCAGTTATATTACAGGGGAAGGCTACACCTTC.

In its sample, this clone was seen a few times. The V gene is TRBV6-6, the J gene TRBJ2-1; no firm D call. Trimming took off 0 bases at V and 4 bases at J, with 4 bases between the two ends. In germline, CDR1 is MNHNY, CDR2 SVGAGI (reference sequence). This CDR3 spans 13 amino acids. This chain's CDR3 is CASSYSTYNEQFF. In DNA form, the CDR3 reads TGTGCCAGCAGTTACTCGACATACAATGAGCAGTTCTTC.

This clone appeared a single time. V and J are TRBV4-1 and TRBJ2-2; a weak D match, TRBD2 (5 bases). The germline gives CDR1 MGHRA, CDR2 YSYEKL. V dropped 1 base and J dropped 7 bases, with 10 bases sitting between them. The CDR3 extends over 14 amino acids. This CDR3 is CASSQVPSFGELFF. In DNA, the CDR3 is TGCGCCAGCAGCCAAGTACCTAGCTTCGGGGAGCTGTTTTTT.

V usage is TRBV7-2 and J usage is TRBJ2-2, with D possibly being TRBD2 (5 bases). In germline, CDR1 is SGHTA, CDR2 FQGNSA. V gave up 6 bases and J gave up 7 bases, with 12 bases separating them. The CDR3 contains 13 residues. DNA for the CDR3: TGTGCCAGCAGTTGGACTCTCCGCGGGGAGCTGTTTTTT. Translation gives CASSWTLRGELFF.

The rearrangement uses TRBV5-4 and TRBJ1-2; D is possibly TRBD1 (6 bases). The CDR3 consists of 15 residues. V lost 7 bases to trimming and J lost 4 bases, with 20 bases between them. Germline CDR1 reads SGHNT; CDR2 reads YYREEE (reference sequence). CDR3: CASGTDPGHTYGYTF. Written as DNA, the CDR3 is TGTGCCAGCGGAACCGACCCGGGACATACCTATGGCTACACCTTC.

The rearrangement uses TRBV7-6 and TRBJ2-7, with 9 bases aligning to TRBD1. CDR3 length: 14 amino acids. Germline assignment: CDR1 SGHVS and CDR2 FNYEAQ. Losses at the gene ends were 5 bases for V and 5 bases for J; bases not matched to a gene: 7. This CDR3 reads CASSPQGAQNEQYF. DNA of the CDR3: TGTGCCAGCAGCCCACAGGGGGCGCAGAACGAGCAGTACTTC.

The rearrangement uses TRBV5-6 and TRBJ2-5, with TRBD1 as a possible D gene (6 bases). This CDR3 contains 15 residues. V lost 2 bases and J lost 2, with 13 bases in between. CDR1 SGHDT and CDR2 YYEEEE come from the germline V gene. The CDR3: CASSLPGQGQETQYF. CDR3 coding DNA: TGTGCCAGCAGCTTACCGGGACAAGGACAAGAGACCCAGTACTTC.

This sequence joins TRBV5-1 and TRBJ1-3, with D perhaps matching TRBD1 (5 bases). The CDR3 is made up of 15 amino acids. Deletions cut 1 base from V and 2 bases from J, with 10 bases between. From germline, CDR1 is SGHRS and CDR2 YFSETQ. The CDR3 DNA sequence: TGCGCCAGCAGCTTGTCGGGCAGGGCTGGAAACACCATATATTTT. Residues: CASSLSGRAGNTIYF.

This clone was picked up a small number of times. This chain links TRBV7-2 with TRBJ2-7; 7 positions agree with TRBD2. Per germline, CDR1 SGHTA and CDR2 FQGNSA. CDR3 length: 16 amino acids. The V segment lost 4 bases and the J segment 1 base; nucleotides outside the gene matches: 10. DNA for the CDR3: TGTGCCAGCAGCTCATGGCCGCGGGGGAAGTCCTACGAGCAGTACTTC. Translation gives CASSSWPRGKSYEQYF.